Sequencing of this T cell receptor beta chain was carried out in a study of blood T cell repertoires in COVID-19. Study context: The samples span acute and convalescent COVID-19 from the United States, Italy and Spain. In each case, the material was cDNA or gDNA derived from T cells, B-cell-depleted T cells, or PBMCs.

This clone has only a few counts. The length of the CDR3 is 16 residues. CDR1 and CDR2 (germline): KGHSH, LQKENI. The V gene lost 4 bases and the J gene lost 4 bases, with 16 bases spanning the gap. Per the original data handling: Amplified reference gene primers provided the basis for estimating nucleated cell counts. The data were produced by immunoSEQ multiplex PCR, yet TCRdb's version contains in-frame clones alone and is incomplete. V and J calls and clone size are as listed in that table; D and trimming were resolved from the DNA. The sample holds about 59,000 clones, 65% to 80% seen once. The sample consisted of peripheral blood. The sequence came from a man aged 55 to 70 with acute or convalescent COVID-19. The chain carries TRBV18 and TRBJ2-2; TRBD1 is a possible D gene (6 bases). The CDR3 DNA reads as TGTGCCAGCTCACTGTTGGGACAAACGTTCACCGGGGAGCTGTTTTTT. This encodes CASSLLGQTFTGELFF.